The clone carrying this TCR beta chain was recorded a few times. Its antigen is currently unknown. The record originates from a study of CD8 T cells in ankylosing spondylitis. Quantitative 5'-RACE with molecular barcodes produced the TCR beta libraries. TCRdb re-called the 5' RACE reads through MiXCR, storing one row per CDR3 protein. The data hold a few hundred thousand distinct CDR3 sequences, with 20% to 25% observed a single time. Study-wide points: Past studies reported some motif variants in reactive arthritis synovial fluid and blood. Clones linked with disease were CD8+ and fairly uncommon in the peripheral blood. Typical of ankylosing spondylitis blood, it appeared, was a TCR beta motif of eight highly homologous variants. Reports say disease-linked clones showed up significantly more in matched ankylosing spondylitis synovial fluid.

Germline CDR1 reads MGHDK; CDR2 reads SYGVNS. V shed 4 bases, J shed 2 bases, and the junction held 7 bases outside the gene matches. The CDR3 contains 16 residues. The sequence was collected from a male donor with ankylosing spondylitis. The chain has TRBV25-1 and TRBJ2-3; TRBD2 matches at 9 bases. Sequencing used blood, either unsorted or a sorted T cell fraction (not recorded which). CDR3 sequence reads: CASSVSLAGLTDTQYF. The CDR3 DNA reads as TGTGCCAGCAGTGTGTCACTAGCGGGCCTCACAGATACGCAGTATTTT.